This T cell receptor beta chain was captured in a study of T cell responses to AZD1222 COVID-19 vaccine. Study results and caveats: Repertoire sampling was restricted to post-peak T cell response timepoints. Following two doses of AZD1222, Spike-specific TCR breadth and depth rose.

Some clones are missing from TCRdb's copy, which holds only in-frame ones; the method was immunoSEQ multiplex PCR. The profile shows under 100,000 clones, roughly 85% of them singletons. Second-dose recipients at about 4 or about 12 weeks were treated as one pooled group. With respect to this clone: The antigen remains unidentified.

The source is an adult who received the AZD1222 COVID-19 vaccine. Here the sequenced sample was peripheral blood, taken 28 days after the second AZD1222 dose.

This chain's CDR3 is CSGDRGPGRREKLFF. In nucleotides, the CDR3 is TGCAGCGGGGACAGGGGGCCGGGGCGGCGTGAAAAACTGTTTTTT. V usage is TRBV29-1 and J usage is TRBJ1-4, with 12 bases lining up with TRBD1. Germline CDR1 reads SQVTM; CDR2 reads ANQGSEA. V shed 7 bases, J shed 7 bases, and the junction held 10 bases outside the gene matches. The CDR3 extends over 15 amino acids.